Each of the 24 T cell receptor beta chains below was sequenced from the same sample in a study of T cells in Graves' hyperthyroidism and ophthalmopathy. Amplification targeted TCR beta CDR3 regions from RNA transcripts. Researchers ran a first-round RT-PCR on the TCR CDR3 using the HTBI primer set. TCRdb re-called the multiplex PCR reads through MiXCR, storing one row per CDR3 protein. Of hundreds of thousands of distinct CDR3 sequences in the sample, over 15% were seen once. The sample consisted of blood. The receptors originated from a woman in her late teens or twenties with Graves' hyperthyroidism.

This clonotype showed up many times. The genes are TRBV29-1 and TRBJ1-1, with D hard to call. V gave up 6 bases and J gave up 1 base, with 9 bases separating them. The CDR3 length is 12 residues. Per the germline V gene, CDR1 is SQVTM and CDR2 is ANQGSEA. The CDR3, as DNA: TGCAGCGTCAGATTCGGGAACACTGAAGCTTTCTTT. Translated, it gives CSVRFGNTEAFF. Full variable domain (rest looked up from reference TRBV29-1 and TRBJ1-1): SAVISQKPSRDICQRGTSLTIQCQVDSQVTMMFWYRQQPGQSLTLIATANQGSEATYESGFVIDKFPISRPNLTFSTLTVSNMSPEDSSIYLCSVRFGNTEAFFGQGTRLTVV.

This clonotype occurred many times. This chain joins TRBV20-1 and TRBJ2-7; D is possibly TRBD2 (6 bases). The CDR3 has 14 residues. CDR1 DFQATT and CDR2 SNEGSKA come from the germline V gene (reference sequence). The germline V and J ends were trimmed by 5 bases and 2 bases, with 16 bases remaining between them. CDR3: CSARPRERTYEQYF. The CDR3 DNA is TGCAGTGCTCGCCCCCGGGAGCGGACCTACGAGCAGTACTTC.

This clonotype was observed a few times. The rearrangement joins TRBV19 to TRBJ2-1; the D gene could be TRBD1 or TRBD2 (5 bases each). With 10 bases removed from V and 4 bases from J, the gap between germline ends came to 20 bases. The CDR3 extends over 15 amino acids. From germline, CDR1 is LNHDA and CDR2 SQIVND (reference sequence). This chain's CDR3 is CANNNPGRKYNEQFF. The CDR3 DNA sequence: TGTGCCAATAATAACCCGGGACGGAAGTACAATGAGCAGTTCTTC.

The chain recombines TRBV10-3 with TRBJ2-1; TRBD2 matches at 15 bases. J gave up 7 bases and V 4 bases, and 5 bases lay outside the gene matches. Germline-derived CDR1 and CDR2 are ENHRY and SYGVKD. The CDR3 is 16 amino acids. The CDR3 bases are TGTGCCATCAGTGCTGGGACTAGCGGGGGGAAAAATGAGCAGTTCTTC. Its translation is CAISAGTSGGKNEQFF.

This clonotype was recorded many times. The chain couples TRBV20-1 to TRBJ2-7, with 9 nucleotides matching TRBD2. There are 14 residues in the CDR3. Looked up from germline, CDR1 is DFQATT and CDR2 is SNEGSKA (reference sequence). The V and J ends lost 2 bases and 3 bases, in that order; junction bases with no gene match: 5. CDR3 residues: CSARLAGDDYEQYF. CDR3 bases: TGCAGTGCTAGATTAGCGGGGGACGACTACGAGCAGTACTTC.

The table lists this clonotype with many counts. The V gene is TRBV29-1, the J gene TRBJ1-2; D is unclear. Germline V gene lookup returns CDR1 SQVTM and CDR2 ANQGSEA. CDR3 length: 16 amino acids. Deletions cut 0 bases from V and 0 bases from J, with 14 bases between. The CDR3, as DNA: TGCAGCGTTGAAGATGTAGGAGTCCCGGCTAACTATGGCTACACCTTC. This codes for CSVEDVGVPANYGYTF.

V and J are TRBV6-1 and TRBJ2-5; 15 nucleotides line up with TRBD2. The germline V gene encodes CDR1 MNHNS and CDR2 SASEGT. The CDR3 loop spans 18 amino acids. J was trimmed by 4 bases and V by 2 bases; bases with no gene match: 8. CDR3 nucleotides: TGTGCCAGCAGTGAAATGGTACCGGGACTAGCGGGAGGAGAGACCCAGTACTTC. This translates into CASSEMVPGLAGGETQYF.

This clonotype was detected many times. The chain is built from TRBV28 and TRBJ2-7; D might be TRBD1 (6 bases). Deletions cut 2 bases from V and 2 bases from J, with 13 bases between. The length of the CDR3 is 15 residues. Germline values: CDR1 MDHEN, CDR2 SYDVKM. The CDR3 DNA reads TGTGCCAGCAGTTTACTAGGACAGATGACCTACGAGCAGTACTTC. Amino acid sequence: CASSLLGQMTYEQYF.

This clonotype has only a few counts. Written as DNA, the CDR3 is TGTGCCAGCAGCCCGACAGAGGAGAACACTGAAGCTTTCTTT. It specifies CASSPTEENTEAFF. The rearrangement joins TRBV2 to TRBJ1-1; TRBD1 is a possible D gene (5 bases). The germline V gene encodes CDR1 SNHLY and CDR2 FYNNEI. This CDR3 contains 14 residues. V gave up 6 bases and J gave up 1 base, with 12 bases separating them.

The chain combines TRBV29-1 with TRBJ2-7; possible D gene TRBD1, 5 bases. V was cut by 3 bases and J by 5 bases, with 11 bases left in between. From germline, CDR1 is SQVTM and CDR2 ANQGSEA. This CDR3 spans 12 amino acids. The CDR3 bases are TGCAGCGTTGATACGCAGGGAAACGAGCAGTACTTC. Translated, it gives CSVDTQGNEQYF.

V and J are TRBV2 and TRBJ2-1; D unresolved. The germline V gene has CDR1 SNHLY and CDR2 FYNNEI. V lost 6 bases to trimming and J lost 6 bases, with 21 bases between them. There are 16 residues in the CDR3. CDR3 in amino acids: CASSNRRSGVANEQFF. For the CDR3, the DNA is TGTGCCAGCAGCAACCGCCGTTCGGGTGTCGCCAATGAGCAGTTCTTC.

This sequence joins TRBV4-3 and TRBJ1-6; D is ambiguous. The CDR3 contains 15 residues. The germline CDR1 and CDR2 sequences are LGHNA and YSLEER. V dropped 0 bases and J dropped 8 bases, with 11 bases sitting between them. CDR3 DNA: TGCGCCAGCAGCCAAGATTTCCGACGGGATTCACCCCTCCACTTT. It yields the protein CASSQDFRRDSPLHF.

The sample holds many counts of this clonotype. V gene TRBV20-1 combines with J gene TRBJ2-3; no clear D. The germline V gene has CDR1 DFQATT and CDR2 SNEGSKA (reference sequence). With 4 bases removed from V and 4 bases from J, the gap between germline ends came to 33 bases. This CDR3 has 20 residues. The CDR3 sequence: CSANSPATVFGHGSPDTQYF. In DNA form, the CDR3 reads TGCAGTGCTAATAGTCCAGCGACTGTGTTCGGTCACGGGTCCCCAGATACGCAGTATTTT.

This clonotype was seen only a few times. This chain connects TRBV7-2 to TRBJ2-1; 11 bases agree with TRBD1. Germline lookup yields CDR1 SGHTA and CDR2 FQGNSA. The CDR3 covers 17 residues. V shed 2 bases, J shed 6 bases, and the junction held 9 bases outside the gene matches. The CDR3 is CASSLRLRTGGRNEQFF. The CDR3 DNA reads TGTGCCAGCAGCTTAAGGCTCCGGACAGGGGGCCGCAATGAGCAGTTCTTC.

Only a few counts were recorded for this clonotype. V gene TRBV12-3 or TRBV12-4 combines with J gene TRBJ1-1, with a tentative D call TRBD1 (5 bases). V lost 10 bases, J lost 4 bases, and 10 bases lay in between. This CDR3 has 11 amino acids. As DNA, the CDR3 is TGTGCCACCGGGGGGTCCACTGAAGCTTTCTTT. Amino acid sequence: CATGGSTEAFF.

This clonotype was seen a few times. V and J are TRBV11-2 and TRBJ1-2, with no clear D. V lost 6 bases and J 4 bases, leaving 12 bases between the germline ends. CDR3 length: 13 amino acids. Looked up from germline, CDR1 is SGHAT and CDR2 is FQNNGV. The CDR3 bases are TGTGCCAGCAGTTCCCGCGGGCTCTATGGCTACACCTTC. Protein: CASSSRGLYGYTF. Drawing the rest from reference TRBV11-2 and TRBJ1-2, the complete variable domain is EAGVAQSPRYKIIEKRQSVAFWCNPISGHATLYWYQQILGQGPKLLIQFQNNGVVDDSQLPKDRFSAERLKGVDSTLKIQPAKLEDSAVYLCASSSRGLYGYTFGSGTRLTVV.

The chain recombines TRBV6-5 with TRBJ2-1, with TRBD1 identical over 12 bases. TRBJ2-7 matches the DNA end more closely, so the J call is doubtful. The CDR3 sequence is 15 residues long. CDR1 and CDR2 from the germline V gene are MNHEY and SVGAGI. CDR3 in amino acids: CASSYGTGGKNEQYF. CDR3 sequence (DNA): TGTGCCAGCAGTTACGGGACAGGGGGCAAGAATGAGCAGTACTTC.

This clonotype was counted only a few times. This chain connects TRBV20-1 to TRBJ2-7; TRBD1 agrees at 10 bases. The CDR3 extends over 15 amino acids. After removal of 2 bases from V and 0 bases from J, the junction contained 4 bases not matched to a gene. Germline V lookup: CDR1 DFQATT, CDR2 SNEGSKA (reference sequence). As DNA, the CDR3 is TGCAGTGCTAGATCCCGGACAGGGGGCTCCTACGAGCAGTACTTC. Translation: CSARSRTGGSYEQYF.

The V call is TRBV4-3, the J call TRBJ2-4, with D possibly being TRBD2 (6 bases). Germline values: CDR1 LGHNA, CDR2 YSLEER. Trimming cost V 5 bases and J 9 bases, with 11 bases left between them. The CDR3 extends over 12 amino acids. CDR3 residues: CASSFQGGIQYF. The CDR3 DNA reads TGCGCCAGCAGCTTCCAGGGAGGCATTCAGTACTTC.

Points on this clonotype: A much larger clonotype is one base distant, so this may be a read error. Written as DNA, the CDR3 is TGTGCCAGCAGTGATTCGCAGGGTTTCAACGAGCAGTTCTTC. Its translation is CASSDSQGFNEQFF. The chain carries TRBV6-9 and TRBJ2-1, with a weak D call TRBD1 (5 bases). Per germline, CDR1 MNHGY and CDR2 SVAAGI. This CDR3 contains 14 residues.

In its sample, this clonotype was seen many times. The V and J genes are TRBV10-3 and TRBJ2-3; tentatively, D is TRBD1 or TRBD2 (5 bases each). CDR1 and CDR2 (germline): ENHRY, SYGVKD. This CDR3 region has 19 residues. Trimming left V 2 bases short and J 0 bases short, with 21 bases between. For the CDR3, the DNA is TGTGCCATCAGTGAGAGGGACCCCGTGCGGCCCAAGAGCACAGATACGCAGTATTTT. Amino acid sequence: CAISERDPVRPKSTDTQYF.

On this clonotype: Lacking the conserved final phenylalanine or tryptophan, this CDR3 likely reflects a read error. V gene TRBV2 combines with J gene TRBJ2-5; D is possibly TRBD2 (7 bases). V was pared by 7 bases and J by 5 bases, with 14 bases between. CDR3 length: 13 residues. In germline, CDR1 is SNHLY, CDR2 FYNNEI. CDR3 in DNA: TGTGCCAGCACCGGCCGGGGGGCTGAGACCCAGTACCTC. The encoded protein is CASTGRGAETQYL.

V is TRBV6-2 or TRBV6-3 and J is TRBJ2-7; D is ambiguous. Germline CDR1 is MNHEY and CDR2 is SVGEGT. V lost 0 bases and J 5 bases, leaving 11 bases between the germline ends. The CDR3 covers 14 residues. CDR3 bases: TGTGCCAGCAGTTACTCGTCCCCTCGGCACGAGCAGTACTTC. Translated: CASSYSSPRHEQYF.

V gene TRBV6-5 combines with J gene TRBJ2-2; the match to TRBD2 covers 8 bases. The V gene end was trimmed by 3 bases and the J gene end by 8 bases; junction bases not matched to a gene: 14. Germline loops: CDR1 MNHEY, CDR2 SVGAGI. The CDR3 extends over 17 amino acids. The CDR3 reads CASSYLPRLAYVGELFF. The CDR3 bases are TGTGCCAGCAGTTATCTTCCGAGACTAGCGTATGTAGGGGAGCTGTTTTTT.